Described below is a single T cell receptor (beta chain) sequence and its context. The source of the sample is a study of blood T cell repertoires in COVID-19. For the study at large: Donors in the United States, Italy and Spain gave samples during acute or convalescent COVID-19. T cells, B-cell-depleted T cells, or PBMCs supplied cDNA or gDNA.

The germline V gene has CDR1 MNHEY and CDR2 SVGAGI. The CDR3 runs 15 residues. Trimming took 6 bases from V and 2 from J, leaving 14 bases between them. Generated by immunoSEQ multiplex PCR, the TCRdb table keeps only in-frame clones and is missing some. The repertoire has about 400,000 clones, approximately 90% of them found once; the top ten carry approximately 4.3%. This sequence originates from a woman aged 25 to 39 with acute or convalescent COVID-19. Sample: peripheral blood. J is TRBJ1-3 and V is TRBV6-5; maybe TRBD1 (6 bases). The CDR3 sequence: CASSRGIKAGNTIYF. The CDR3 bases are TGTGCCAGCAGCAGGGGCATAAAGGCTGGAAACACCATATATTTT.